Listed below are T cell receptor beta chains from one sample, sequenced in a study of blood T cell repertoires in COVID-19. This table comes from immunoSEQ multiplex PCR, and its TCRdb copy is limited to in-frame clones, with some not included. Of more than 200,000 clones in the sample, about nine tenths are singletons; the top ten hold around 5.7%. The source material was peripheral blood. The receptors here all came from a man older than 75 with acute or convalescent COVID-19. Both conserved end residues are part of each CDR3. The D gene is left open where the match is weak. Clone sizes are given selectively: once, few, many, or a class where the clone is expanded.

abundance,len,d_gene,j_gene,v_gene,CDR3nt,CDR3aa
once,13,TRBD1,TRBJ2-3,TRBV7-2,TGTGCCAGCAGCGGCAGACAGGGAGATACGCAGTATTTT,CASSGRQGDTQYF
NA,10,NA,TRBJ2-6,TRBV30,TGTGCCTGGGGATCGGGCGTCCTGACTTTC,CAWGSGVLTF
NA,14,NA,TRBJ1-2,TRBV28,TGTGCCAGCAGTTCTCCGGGTCATAACTATGGCTACACCTTC,CASSSPGHNYGYTF
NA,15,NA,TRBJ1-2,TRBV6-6,TGTGCCAGCACCCCCGGCGGGGGGGCTAACTATGGCTACACCTTC,CASTPGGGANYGYTF
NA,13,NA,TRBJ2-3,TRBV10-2,TGCGCCAGCAGTAACAGGCACACAGATACGCAGTATTTT,CASSNRHTDTQYF
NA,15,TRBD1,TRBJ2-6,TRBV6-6,TGTGCCAGCAGTCAACAGGGGACTGGGGCCAACGTCCTGACTTTC,CASSQQGTGANVLTF
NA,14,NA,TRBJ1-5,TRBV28,TGTGCCAGCTCTCGGGAGGGTAACAATCAGCCCCAGCATTTT,CASSREGNNQPQHF
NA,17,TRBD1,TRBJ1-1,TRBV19,TGTGCCAGTAGCCGACGGACAGGGGGTAACCAGAACACTGAAGCTTTCTTT,CASSRRTGGNQNTEAFF
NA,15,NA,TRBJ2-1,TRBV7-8,TGTGCCAGCAGCTTACGCGGCCGCTCCTACAATGAGCAGTTCTTC,CASSLRGRSYNEQFF
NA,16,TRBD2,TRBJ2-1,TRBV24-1,TGTGCCACCAGTGAGGGGAGGGGACTCGCCTACAATGAGCAGTTCTTC,CATSEGRGLAYNEQFF
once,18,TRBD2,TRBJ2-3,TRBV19,TGTGCCAGTAGTATCCCCCGCAGACTAGCGGGAGGCACAGATACGCAGTATTTT,CASSIPRRLAGGTDTQYF
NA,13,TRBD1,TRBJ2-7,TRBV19,TGTGCCAGTACCGGACAGGGGGCATACGAGCAGTACTTC,CASTGQGAYEQYF
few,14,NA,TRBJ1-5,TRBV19,TGTGCCAGTCGAAACCCGGGACACAGTCAGCCCCAGCATTTT,CASRNPGHSQPQHF
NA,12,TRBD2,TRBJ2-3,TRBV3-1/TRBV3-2,TGTGCCAGCAGCCAAGGGGAGGGTACGCAGTATTTT,CASSQGEGTQYF
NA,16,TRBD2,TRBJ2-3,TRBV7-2,TGTGCCAGCAGCTATCTAGCGGGAAAGGGTACAGATACGCAGTATTTT,CASSYLAGKGTDTQYF
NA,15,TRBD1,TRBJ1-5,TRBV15,TGTGCCACCAGCAGAGACTTGACAGGGAGTCAGCCCCAGCATTTT,CATSRDLTGSQPQHF
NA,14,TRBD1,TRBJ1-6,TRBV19,TGTGCCAGCAAGGACAGGGAGCTTGGATCACCCCTCCACTTT,CASKDRELGSPLHF
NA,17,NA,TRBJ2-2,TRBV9,TGTGCCAGCAGCGCCCCCCTAACCCAAAGTAACACCGGGGAGCTGTTTTTT,CASSAPLTQSNTGELFF
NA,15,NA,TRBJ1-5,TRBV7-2,TGTGCCAGCAGCTTAGAGGGACTTAGCAATCAGCCCCAGCATTTT,CASSLEGLSNQPQHF
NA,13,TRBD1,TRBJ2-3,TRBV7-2,TGTGCCAGCAGCCCAGGGGGCCCAGATACGCAGTATTTT,CASSPGGPDTQYF
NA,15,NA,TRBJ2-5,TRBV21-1,TGTGCCAGCAGCAAAGGAGCGGGGCGGAAGGAGACCCAGTACTTC,CASSKGAGRKETQYF
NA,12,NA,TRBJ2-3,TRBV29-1,TGCAGCGTTGTACGCAGTACAGATACGCAGTATTTT,CSVVRSTDTQYF
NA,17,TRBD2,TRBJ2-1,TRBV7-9,TGTGCCAGCAGCTTAGGGGCTAGCGGGAGAGAGGGCAATGAGCAGTTCTTC,CASSLGASGREGNEQFF
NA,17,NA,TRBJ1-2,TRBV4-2,TGTGCCAGCAGCCAAGGAATGGGTCAGGGAAGAAACTATGGCTACACCTTC,CASSQGMGQGRNYGYTF
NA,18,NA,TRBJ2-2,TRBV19,TGTGCCAGTAGTTCCTCCGCCGGGACAGCGGGCTACACCGGGGAGCTGTTTTTT,CASSSSAGTAGYTGELFF
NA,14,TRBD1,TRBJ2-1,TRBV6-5,TGTGCCAGCAGTAGGGACAGGGGTATGCTTGAGCAGTTCTTC,CASSRDRGMLEQFF
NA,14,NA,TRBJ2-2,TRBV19,TGTGCCAGTAGTTCGCAGGGATCAACCGGGGAGCTGTTTTTT,CASSSQGSTGELFF
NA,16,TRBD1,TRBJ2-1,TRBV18,TGTGCCAGCTCACCCGGGACAGGGGTTTTTTACAATGAGCAGTTCTTC,CASSPGTGVFYNEQFF
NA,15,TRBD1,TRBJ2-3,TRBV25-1,TGTGCCAGCAGTGATCCCGGGACAGGGGTTGTTACGCAGTATTTT,CASSDPGTGVVTQYF
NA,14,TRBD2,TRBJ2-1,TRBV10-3,TGTGCCATCAGTGAGGGGACTAGCTACAATGAGCAGTTCTTC,CAISEGTSYNEQFF
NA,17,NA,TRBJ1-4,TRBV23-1,TGCGCCAGCAGTCCCCCCGAACGGGCAGGGACTAATGAAAAACTGTTTTTT,CASSPPERAGTNEKLFF
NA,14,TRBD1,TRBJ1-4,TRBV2,TGTGCCAGCAGTGAATATAGGGACAGTGAAAAACTGTTTTTT,CASSEYRDSEKLFF
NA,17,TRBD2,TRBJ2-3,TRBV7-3,TGTGCCAGCAGCTTAATGGGGACCGGGAGGAAGACAGATACGCAGTATTTT,CASSLMGTGRKTDTQYF
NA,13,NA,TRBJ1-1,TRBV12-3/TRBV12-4,TGTGCCAGCAGTTTGAGTCAGAACACTGAAGCTTTCTTT,CASSLSQNTEAFF
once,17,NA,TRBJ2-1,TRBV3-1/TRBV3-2,TGTGCCAGCAGCCAAGACTTTGGGAGAAGCTCCTACAATGAGCAGTTCTTC,CASSQDFGRSSYNEQFF
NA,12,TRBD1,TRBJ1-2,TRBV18,TGTGCCAGCTCACCGTTAGAGACAGGGGGAGCCTTC,CASSPLETGGAF
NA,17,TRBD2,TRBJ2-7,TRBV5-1,TGCGCCAGCAGCTCTGCTAGCGGGAGCCTGTCCAACTACGAGCAGTACTTC,CASSSASGSLSNYEQYF
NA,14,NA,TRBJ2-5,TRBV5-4,TGTGCCAGCAGCTTGGGACAACTCCAAGAGACCCAGTACTTC,CASSLGQLQETQYF
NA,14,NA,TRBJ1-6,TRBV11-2,TGTGCCAGCAGCTCCGGGAATTCGGGTTCACCCCTCCACTTT,CASSSGNSGSPLHF
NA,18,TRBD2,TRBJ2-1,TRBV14,TGTGCCAGCAGCCAAGACTTACCGGGACTAGCGGGATGGAATGAGCAGTTCTTC,CASSQDLPGLAGWNEQFF
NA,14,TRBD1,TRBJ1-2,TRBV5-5,TGTGCCAGCAGCTTGGGACAGGGAAACTATGGCTACACCTTC,CASSLGQGNYGYTF
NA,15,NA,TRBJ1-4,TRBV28,TGTGCCAGCAGCCCCTGGGGGGGCGGAAATGAAAAACTGTTTTTT,CASSPWGGGNEKLFF
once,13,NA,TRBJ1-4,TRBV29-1,TGCAGCATACACCAGGGGTATAATGAAAAACTGTTTTTT,CSIHQGYNEKLFF
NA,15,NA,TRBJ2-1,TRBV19,TGTGCCAGTAGTACCTTGCTAGCGGTGCCGGACAGGCAGTTCTTC,CASSTLLAVPDRQFF
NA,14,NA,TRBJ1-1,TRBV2,TGTGCCAGCAGGGGGGGATCAGGAAGTACTGAAGCTTTCTTT,CASRGGSGSTEAFF
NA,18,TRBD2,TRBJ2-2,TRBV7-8,TGTGCCAGCAGCCTCCGGACTAGCGGGAGGGTGAACACCGGGGAGCTGTTTTTT,CASSLRTSGRVNTGELFF
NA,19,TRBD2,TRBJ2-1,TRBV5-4,TGTGCCAGCAGCCCGACCGGGACTAGCGGGTTGAGCTCCTACAATGAGCAGTTCTTC,CASSPTGTSGLSSYNEQFF
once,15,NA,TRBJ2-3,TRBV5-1,TGCGCCAGCAGCGCCTTACAGGGATCCACAGATACGCAGTATTTT,CASSALQGSTDTQYF
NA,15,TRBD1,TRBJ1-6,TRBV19,TGTGCCAGTAGTGTGATCAGGGGGCGCGATTCACCCCTCCACTTT,CASSVIRGRDSPLHF
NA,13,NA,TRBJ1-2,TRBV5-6,TGTGCCAGCAGCAAAGTGGGGCCCTATGGCTACACCTTC,CASSKVGPYGYTF
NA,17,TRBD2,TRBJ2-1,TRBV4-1,TGCGCCAGCAGCCAAGAATCCTTAGCGGGGCTCTACAATGAGCAGTTCTTC,CASSQESLAGLYNEQFF
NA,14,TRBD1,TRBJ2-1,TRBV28,TGTGCCAGCTTCGGACAGGGGGTCGGTTGGGAGCAGTTCTTC,CASFGQGVGWEQFF
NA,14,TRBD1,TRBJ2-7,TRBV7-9,TGTGCCAGCAGCCTGACAGGGGTTCGGGGAGAGCAGTACTTC,CASSLTGVRGEQYF
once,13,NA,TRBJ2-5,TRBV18,TGTGCCAGCTCACTTTCCCTAGGTGAGACCCAGTACTTC,CASSLSLGETQYF
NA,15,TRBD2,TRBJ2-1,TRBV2,TGTGCCAGCAGTGCTAGCGGGAGCTCCTACAATGAGCAGTTCTTC,CASSASGSSYNEQFF